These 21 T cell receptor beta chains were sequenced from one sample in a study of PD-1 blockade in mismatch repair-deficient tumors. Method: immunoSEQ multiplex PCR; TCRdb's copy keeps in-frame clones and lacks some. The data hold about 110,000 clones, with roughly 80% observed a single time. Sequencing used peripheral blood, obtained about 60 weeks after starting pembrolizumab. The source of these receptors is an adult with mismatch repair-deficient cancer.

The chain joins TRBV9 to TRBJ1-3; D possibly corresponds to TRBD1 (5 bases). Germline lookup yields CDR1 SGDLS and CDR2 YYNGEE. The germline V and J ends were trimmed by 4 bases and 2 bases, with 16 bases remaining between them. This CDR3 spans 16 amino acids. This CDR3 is CASSTGTRVAGNTIYF. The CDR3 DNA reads TGTGCCAGCAGCACCGGGACCCGAGTCGCTGGAAACACCATATATTTT.

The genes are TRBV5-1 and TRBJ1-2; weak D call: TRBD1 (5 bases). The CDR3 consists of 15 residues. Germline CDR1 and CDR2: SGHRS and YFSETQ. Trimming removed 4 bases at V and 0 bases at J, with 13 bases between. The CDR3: CASSVGTGPNYGYTF. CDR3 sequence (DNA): TGCGCCAGCAGCGTAGGGACGGGACCTAACTATGGCTACACCTTC. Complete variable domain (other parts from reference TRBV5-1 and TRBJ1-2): KAGVTQTPRYLIKTRGQQVTLSCSPISGHRSVSWYQQTPGQGLQFLFEYFSETQRNKGNFPGRFSGRQFSNSRSEMNVSTLELGDSALYLCASSVGTGPNYGYTFGSGTRLTVV.

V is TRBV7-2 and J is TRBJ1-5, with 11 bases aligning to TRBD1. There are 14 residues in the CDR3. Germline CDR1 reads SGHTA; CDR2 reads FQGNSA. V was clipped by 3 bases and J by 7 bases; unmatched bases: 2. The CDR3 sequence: CASSLGQGGQPQHF. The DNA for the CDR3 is TGTGCCAGCAGCTTGGGACAGGGGGGCCAGCCCCAGCATTTT. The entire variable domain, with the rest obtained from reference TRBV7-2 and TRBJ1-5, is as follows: GAGVSQSPSNKVTEKGKDVELRCDPISGHTALYWYRQSLGQGLEFLIYFQGNSAPDKSGLPSDRFSAERTGGSVSTLTIQRTQQEDSAVYLCASSLGQGGQPQHFGDGTRLSIL.

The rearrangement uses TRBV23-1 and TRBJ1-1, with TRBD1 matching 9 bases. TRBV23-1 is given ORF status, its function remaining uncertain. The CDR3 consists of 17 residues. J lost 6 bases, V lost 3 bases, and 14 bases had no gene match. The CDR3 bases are TGCGCCAGCAGTCATCATGACCGGGACAGGGTCTCTCCTGAAGCTTTCTTT. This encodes CASSHHDRDRVSPEAFF.

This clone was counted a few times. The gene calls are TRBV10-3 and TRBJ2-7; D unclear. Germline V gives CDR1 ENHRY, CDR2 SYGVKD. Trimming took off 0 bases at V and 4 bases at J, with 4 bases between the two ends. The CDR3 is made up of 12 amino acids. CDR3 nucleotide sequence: TGTGCCATCAGTGAGTCGGGGTACGAGCAGTACTTC. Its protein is CAISESGYEQYF.

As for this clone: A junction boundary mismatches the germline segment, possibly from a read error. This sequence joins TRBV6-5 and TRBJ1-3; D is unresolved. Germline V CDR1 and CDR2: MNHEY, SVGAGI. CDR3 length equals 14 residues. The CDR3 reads CTSSRQFSGNTIYF. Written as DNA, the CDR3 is TGTACCAGCAGCCGACAATTCTCTGGAAACACCATATATTTT.

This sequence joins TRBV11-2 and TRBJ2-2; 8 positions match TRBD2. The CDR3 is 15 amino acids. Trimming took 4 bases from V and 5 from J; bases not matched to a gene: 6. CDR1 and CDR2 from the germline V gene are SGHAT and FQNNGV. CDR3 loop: CASSSQAGGTGELFF. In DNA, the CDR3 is TGTGCCAGCAGCTCCCAGGCGGGAGGAACCGGGGAGCTGTTTTTT.

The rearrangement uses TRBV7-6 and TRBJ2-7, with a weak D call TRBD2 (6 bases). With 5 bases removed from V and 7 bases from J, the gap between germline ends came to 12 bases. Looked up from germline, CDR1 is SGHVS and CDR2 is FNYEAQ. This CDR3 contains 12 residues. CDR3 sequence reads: CASSPGVGEQYF. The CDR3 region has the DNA TGTGCCAGCAGCCCGGGAGTAGGAGAGCAGTACTTC.

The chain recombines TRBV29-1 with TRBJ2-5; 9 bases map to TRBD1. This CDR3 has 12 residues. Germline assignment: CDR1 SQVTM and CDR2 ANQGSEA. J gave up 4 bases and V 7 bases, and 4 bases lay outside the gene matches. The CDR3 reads CSEQGAGETQYF. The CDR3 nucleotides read TGCAGCGAACAGGGGGCGGGAGAGACCCAGTACTTC.

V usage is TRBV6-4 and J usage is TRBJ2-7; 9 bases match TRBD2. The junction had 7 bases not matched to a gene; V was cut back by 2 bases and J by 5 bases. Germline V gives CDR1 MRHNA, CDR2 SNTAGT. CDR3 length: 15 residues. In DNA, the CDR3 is TGTGCCAGCAGTGACGCGCGGGAGGGCCCCGACGAGCAGTACTTC. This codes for CASSDAREGPDEQYF.

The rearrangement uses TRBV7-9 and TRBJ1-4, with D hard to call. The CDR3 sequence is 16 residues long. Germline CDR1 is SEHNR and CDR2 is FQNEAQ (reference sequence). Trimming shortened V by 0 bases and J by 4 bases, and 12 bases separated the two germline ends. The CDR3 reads CASSLAAPGGNEKLFF. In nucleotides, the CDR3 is TGTGCCAGCAGCTTAGCGGCCCCTGGCGGTAATGAAAAACTGTTTTTT.

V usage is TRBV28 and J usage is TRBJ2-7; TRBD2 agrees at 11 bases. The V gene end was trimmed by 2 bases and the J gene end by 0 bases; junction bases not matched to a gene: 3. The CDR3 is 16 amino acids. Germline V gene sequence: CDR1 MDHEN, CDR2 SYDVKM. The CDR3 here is CASSLLAGGNSYEQYF. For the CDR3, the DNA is TGTGCCAGCAGTTTACTAGCGGGAGGTAACTCCTACGAGCAGTACTTC.

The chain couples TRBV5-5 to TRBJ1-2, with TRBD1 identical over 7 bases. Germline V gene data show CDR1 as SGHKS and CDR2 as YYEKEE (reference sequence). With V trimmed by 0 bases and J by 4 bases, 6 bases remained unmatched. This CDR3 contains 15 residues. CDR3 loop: CASSLAGQTIYGYTF. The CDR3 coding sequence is TGTGCCAGCAGCTTGGCGGGACAGACTATCTATGGCTACACCTTC.

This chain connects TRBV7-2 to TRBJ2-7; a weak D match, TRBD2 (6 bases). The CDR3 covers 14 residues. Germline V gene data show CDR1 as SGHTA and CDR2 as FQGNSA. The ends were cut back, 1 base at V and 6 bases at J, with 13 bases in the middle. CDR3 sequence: CASSLVNRRGEQYF. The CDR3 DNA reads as TGTGCCAGCAGCTTAGTCAACAGGAGGGGCGAGCAGTACTTC.

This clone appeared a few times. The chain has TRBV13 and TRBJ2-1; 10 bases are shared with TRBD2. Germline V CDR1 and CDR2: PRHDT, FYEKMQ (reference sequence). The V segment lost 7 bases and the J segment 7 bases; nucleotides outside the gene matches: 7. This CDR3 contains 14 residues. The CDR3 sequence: CASIRAGGPNEQFF. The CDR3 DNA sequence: TGTGCCAGCATACGAGCGGGAGGGCCGAATGAGCAGTTCTTC.

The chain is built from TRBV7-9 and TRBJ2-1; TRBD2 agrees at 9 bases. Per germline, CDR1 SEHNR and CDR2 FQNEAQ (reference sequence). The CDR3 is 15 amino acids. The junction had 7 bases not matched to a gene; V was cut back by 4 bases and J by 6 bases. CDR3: CASSSLSGRINEQFF. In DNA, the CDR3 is TGTGCCAGCAGCTCTCTTAGCGGGAGAATCAATGAGCAGTTCTTC.

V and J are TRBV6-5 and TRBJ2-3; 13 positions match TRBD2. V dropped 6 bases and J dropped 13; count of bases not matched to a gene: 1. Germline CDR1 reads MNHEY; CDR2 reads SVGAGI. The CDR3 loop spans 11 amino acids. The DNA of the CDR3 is TGTGCCAGCAGCGGACTAGCGGGAGAGTATTTT. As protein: CASSGLAGEYF.

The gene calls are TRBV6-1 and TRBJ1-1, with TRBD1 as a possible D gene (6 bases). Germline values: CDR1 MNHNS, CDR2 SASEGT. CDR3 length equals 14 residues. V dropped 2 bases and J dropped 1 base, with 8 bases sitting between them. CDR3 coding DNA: TGTGCCAGCAGTGAAACAGGGTCGAACACTGAAGCTTTCTTT. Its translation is CASSETGSNTEAFF.

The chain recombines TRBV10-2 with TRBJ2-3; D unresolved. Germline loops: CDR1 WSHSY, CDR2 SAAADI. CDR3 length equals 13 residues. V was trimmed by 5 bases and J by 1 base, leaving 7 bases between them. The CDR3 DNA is TGCGCCAGCAGTTTTACGGGCACAGATACGCAGTATTTT. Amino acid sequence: CASSFTGTDTQYF.

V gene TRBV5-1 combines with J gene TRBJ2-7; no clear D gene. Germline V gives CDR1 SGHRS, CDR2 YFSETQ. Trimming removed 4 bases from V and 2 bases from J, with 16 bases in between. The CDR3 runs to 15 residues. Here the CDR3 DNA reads TGCGCCAGCAGCCCCGGTCGGCAGAACCCCTACGAGCAGTACTTC. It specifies CASSPGRQNPYEQYF.

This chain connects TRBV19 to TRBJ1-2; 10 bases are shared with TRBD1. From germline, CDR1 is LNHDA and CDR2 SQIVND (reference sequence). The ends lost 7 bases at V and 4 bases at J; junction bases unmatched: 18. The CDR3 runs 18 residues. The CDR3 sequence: CASKTTGGVDTSPYGYTF. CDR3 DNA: TGTGCCAGTAAGACGACAGGGGGCGTCGACACCTCCCCCTATGGCTACACCTTC.